The 8 T cell receptor beta chains below all came from one sample that was sequenced in a study of T cells in Graves' hyperthyroidism and ophthalmopathy. The TCR beta CDR3 regions underwent amplification using RNA transcripts as the source. During a first-round RT-PCR of the TCR CDR3, the HTBI primer set was used. TCRdb re-analysed the multiplex PCR reads in MiXCR, keeping a single row per CDR3 protein. The sample carries fewer than 500,000 distinct CDR3 sequences, about 15% recorded once. Sequenced material: blood. The receptors were gathered from a man younger than 30 with Graves' ophthalmopathy.

This clonotype occurred many times. The gene calls are TRBV18 and TRBJ2-3; possible D gene TRBD1, 5 bases. There are 12 residues in the CDR3. V shed 4 bases and J shed 5 bases, with 7 bases lying between them. Germline lookup yields CDR1 KGHSH and CDR2 LQKENI. For the CDR3, the DNA is TGTGCCAGCTCACTCAGGGAAGATACGCAGTATTTT. It translates to CASSLREDTQYF.

This clonotype was observed many times. The chain joins TRBV6-1 to TRBJ2-7, with TRBD1 matching over 8 bases. Germline CDR1 is MNHNS and CDR2 is SASEGT. CDR3 length equals 16 residues. Germline trimming cut 6 bases from V and 6 bases from J; bases unmatched to any gene: 16. The CDR3 loop reads CASSRFAWTGSSEQYF. In DNA form, the CDR3 reads TGTGCCAGCAGCCGATTCGCGTGGACAGGGTCTTCCGAGCAGTACTTC.

The chain employs TRBV7-9 and TRBJ1-5; D unclear. CDR3 length: 13 amino acids. Germline V gene lookup returns CDR1 SEHNR and CDR2 FQNEAQ (reference sequence). V shed 4 bases and J shed 5 bases, with 9 bases lying between them. CDR3 amino acids: CASSSGHYQPQHF. In nucleotides, the CDR3 is TGTGCCAGCAGCTCAGGCCATTATCAGCCCCAGCATTTT.

This clonotype was observed many times. The chain has TRBV29-1 and TRBJ2-1; D unresolved. The V and J ends lost 6 bases and 2 bases respectively, with 26 bases between them. The germline gives CDR1 SQVTM, CDR2 ANQGSEA. The CDR3 contains 18 residues. Here the CDR3 DNA reads TGCAGCGTCGCAAGGACGGCCCCCACTTGGGTCCCCTACAATGAGCAGTTCTTC. This gives the protein CSVARTAPTWVPYNEQFF.

The chain uses TRBV14 and TRBJ2-7, with 9 bases that match TRBD1. V dropped 4 bases and J dropped 4; count of bases not matched to a gene: 11. This CDR3 has 16 amino acids. Germline assignment: CDR1 SGHDN and CDR2 FVKESK. CDR3: CASSPFFGDRVYEQYF. In DNA form, the CDR3 reads TGTGCCAGCAGCCCCTTCTTTGGGGACAGGGTATACGAGCAGTACTTC.

This clonotype occurred many times. V gene TRBV7-9 combines with J gene TRBJ2-7; possibly TRBD2 for D (6 bases). V was trimmed by 5 bases and J by 5 bases, leaving 22 bases between them. The CDR3 has 16 residues. Germline V lookup: CDR1 SEHNR, CDR2 FQNEAQ (reference sequence). The CDR3 is CASSLSSWELADEQYF. CDR3 DNA: TGTGCCAGCAGCCTATCATCTTGGGAATTAGCGGACGAGCAGTACTTC.

A few counts support this clonotype. The chain couples TRBV9 to TRBJ2-1, with TRBD2 identical over 11 bases. The V and J ends lost 0 bases and 8 bases, in that order; junction bases with no gene match: 4. The germline CDR1 and CDR2 sequences are SGDLS and YYNGEE. The CDR3 sequence is 15 residues long. This CDR3 reads CASSVVAGGPDEQFF. The DNA for the CDR3 is TGTGCCAGCAGCGTAGTAGCGGGGGGGCCCGATGAGCAGTTCTTC.

The chain carries TRBV20-1 and TRBJ1-1, with D hard to call. Germline-derived CDR1 and CDR2 are DFQATT and SNEGSKA (reference sequence). V lost 5 bases and J lost 6, with 10 bases in between. There are 11 residues in the CDR3. This CDR3 is CSAHAFAEAFF. The CDR3 DNA reads as TGCAGTGCTCATGCGTTCGCTGAAGCTTTCTTT.